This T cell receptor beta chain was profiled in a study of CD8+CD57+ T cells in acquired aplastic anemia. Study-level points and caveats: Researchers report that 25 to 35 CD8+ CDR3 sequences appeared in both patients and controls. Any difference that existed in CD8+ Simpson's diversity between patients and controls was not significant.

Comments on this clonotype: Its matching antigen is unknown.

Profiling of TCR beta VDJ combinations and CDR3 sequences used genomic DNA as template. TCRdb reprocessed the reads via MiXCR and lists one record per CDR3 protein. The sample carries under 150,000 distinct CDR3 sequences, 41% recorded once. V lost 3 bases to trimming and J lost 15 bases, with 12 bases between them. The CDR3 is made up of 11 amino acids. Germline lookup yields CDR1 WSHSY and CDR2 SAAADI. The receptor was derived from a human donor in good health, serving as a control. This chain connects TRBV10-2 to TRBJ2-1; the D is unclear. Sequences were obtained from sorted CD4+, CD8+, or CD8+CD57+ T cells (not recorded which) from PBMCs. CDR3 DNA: TGCGCCAGCAGTGACGGAGTGCGCCGGTTCTTC. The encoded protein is CASSDGVRRFF.